These 10 T cell receptor beta chains originate from one sample sequenced in a study of T cell responses to AZD1222 COVID-19 vaccine. TCRdb's copy holds only in-frame clones and misses some; the assay was immunoSEQ multiplex PCR. The data show 120,000 or so clones, 81% seen once. Sequences were derived from peripheral blood, sampled on day 0 of AZD1222 vaccination. The receptors were sampled from an adult in good health.

In this sample, this clone turned up once. The chain carries TRBV7-2 and TRBJ2-3; 8 bases match TRBD2. J was trimmed by 2 bases and V by 7 bases; bases with no gene match: 8. CDR1 is SGHTA and CDR2 is FQGNSA in the germline V gene. There are 15 residues in the CDR3. The DNA for the CDR3 is TGTGCCAGCAACGTAGCGGGGCGCCACACAGATACGCAGTATTTT. This codes for CASNVAGRHTDTQYF.

This clone is a singleton in its sample. The V and J genes are TRBV28 and TRBJ1-6; 10 bases align to TRBD1. V shed 5 bases and J 9 bases; nucleotides not matched to a gene: 7. Germline assignment: CDR1 MDHEN and CDR2 SYDVKM. The CDR3 totals 15 residues. This CDR3 reads CASSTEGQGISPLHF. CDR3 DNA sequence: TGTGCCAGCAGTACCGAGGGACAGGGGATTTCACCCCTCCACTTT.

V is TRBV7-3 and J is TRBJ2-1; TRBD2 aligns across 8 bases. This CDR3 comprises 16 residues. CDR1 is SGHTA, CDR2 FQGTGA, per germline. V lost 0 bases to trimming and J lost 9 bases; unmatched junction nucleotides: 10. DNA for the CDR3: TGTGCCAGCAGCTTAACCCTGGGAGGCACTAGCGGTGAGCAGTTCTTC. Translated, it gives CASSLTLGGTSGEQFF.

The chain couples TRBV30 to TRBJ1-6, with 8 bases matching TRBD1. There are 14 residues in the CDR3. Germline CDR1 is GTSNPN and CDR2 is SVGIG (reference sequence). V lost 1 base and J lost 5; bases outside the gene matches: 1. CDR3 nucleotide sequence: TGTGCCTGGAGTGCGGGACAGGATAATTCACCCCTCCACTTT. Encoded protein: CAWSAGQDNSPLHF.

V and J are TRBV9 and TRBJ2-1; a weak D match, TRBD2 (7 bases). Germline assignment: CDR1 SGDLS and CDR2 YYNGEE. The CDR3 is made up of 16 amino acids. Between the trimmed V and J ends, which lost 4 bases and 6 bases, there was a span of 20 bases. The CDR3 protein is CASSQTFGGGGNEQFF. CDR3 bases: TGTGCCAGCAGCCAAACTTTTGGGGGGGGCGGCAATGAGCAGTTCTTC.

This rearrangement joins TRBV6-6 to TRBJ1-2; D uncertain. The CDR3 runs 13 residues. Trimming shortened V by 1 base and J by 7 bases, and 10 bases separated the two germline ends. The V gene's germline CDR1 is MNHNY and CDR2 SVGAGI (reference sequence). The CDR3 coding sequence is TGTGCCAGCAGTTACTTTGGGGAGGGTGGCTACACCTTC. Residues: CASSYFGEGGYTF.

V is TRBV23-1 and J is TRBJ2-1; a possible D gene is TRBD1 (5 bases). TRBV23-1 is classed as an ORF, of uncertain function. V was trimmed by 4 bases and J by 1 base, leaving 11 bases between them. This CDR3 spans 15 amino acids. The CDR3 spells CASSLRGWSYNEQFF. CDR3 in DNA: TGCGCCAGCAGTCTTAGGGGTTGGTCCTACAATGAGCAGTTCTTC.

This clone showed up just a few times. This chain links TRBV5-1 with TRBJ1-6; 8 bases match TRBD1. With V trimmed by 2 bases and J by 5 bases, 3 bases remained unmatched. The CDR3 consists of 15 residues. Germline V lookup: CDR1 SGHRS, CDR2 YFSETQ. CDR3 sequence (DNA): TGCGCCAGCAGCTTACAGGGGGAAAATAATTCACCCCTCCACTTT. It yields the protein CASSLQGENNSPLHF.

The chain couples TRBV6-6 to TRBJ1-2; perhaps TRBD1 as D (6 bases). The CDR3 extends over 16 amino acids. With 5 bases removed from V and 7 bases from J, the gap between germline ends came to 23 bases. Germline CDR1 is MNHNY and CDR2 is SVGAGI (reference sequence). This chain's CDR3 is CASSPRDWGAKGGYTF. The CDR3 nucleotides read TGTGCCAGCAGTCCCAGGGATTGGGGGGCGAAAGGTGGCTACACCTTC.

This clone was picked up one time. J is TRBJ2-7 and V is TRBV6-2 or TRBV6-3; TRBD1 matches at 7 bases. The ends lost 5 bases at V and 0 bases at J; junction bases unmatched: 1. The CDR3 is 13 residues long. CDR1 MNHEY and CDR2 SVGEGT come from the germline V gene. Here the CDR3 reads CASSGTASYEQYF. The CDR3 region has the DNA TGTGCCAGCAGTGGGACAGCCTCCTACGAGCAGTACTTC.